Sequencing of this TCR beta chain was carried out in a study of blood T cell repertoires in COVID-19 (TCRdb year 2020). Some background on the complete study: Collaborator samples came from the United States, Italy and Spain and covered acute and convalescent phases of COVID-19. The material from the prospective study consisted of cDNA or gDNA derived from T cells, B-cell-depleted T cells, or PBMCs. The dataset comprised deeply sampled blood TCRbeta repertoires from subjects exposed to, actively infected with, or recovered from COVID-19. The repertoires were released in a freely available public database meant as a resource for research on the immune response to SARS-CoV-2. The samples were drawn from two sources: the first 160 participants of the ongoing ImmuneRACE study, and fewer than 1,500 subjects contributed by 6 global collaborators. Sample metadata almost always included a de-identified subject ID, COVID-19 status, age in years and sex. Where HLA class I and class II types were available, the types were taken from metadata supplied by the sample provider, not from assay-based typing. What the study reported, not specific to this receptor: Clinical and demographic metadata were provided uncurated, with the amount varying by source and participant.

The collaborating institutions used their own protocols to collect whole blood in K2EDTA tubes. For TCRbeta analysis, collaborators shipped samples as frozen whole blood, isolated PBMCs, or DNA extracted from either of those sample types. Looking up the germline V gene yields CDR1 LGHNA and CDR2 YNFKEQ. Including the terminal cysteine and phenylalanine, the CDR3 comprises 16 residues. Just the 48-base CDR3 DNA is kept, in frame starting at base 1. Trimming costs V 3 bases and J 1 base, and their ends lie 16 bases apart. The immunoSEQ Assay, a bias-controlled multiplex PCR, was used to amplify TCRbeta CDR3 regions from genomic DNA. Processing in the source paper ran as follows. Within the assay, amplification of reference gene primers was used to estimate how many nucleated cells each sample contained. To quantify the absolute abundance of each unique TCRbeta CDR3 rearrangement, sequence reads were collapsed and filtered. Productive Simpson clonality was computed per sample as the square root of Simpson's diversity index over productive rearrangements. TCRdb took this table from immuneACCESS and kept in-frame rearrangements with V and J called. Such tables lack part of the clones; where checked against another copy, unresolved V genes explain under half of the gap, and the rest is unexplained. The V and J calls and clone size were taken over from that table, and D and trimming were inferred from the DNA. The sample data list around 75,000 clones, and roughly nine tenths of these were observed just once. In total, the top ten clones hold approximately 4.1% of the sample.

Concerning this clone: Its antigen remains undetermined. No base-level quality is on record; no much larger clone is a single base apart.

The origin of this receptor is a man in his 70s with active COVID-19. The sequence joins TRBV4-2 to TRBJ2-7; the D segment could be TRBD2, given 6 matching bases. Sequencing input: peripheral blood. CDR3 region: CASSHVGTGTSYEQYF. The sequenced DNA is TGTGCCAGCAGCCACGTCGGAACCGGGACTTCCTACGAGCAGTACTTC.